The source of this T cell receptor (beta chain) is a study of shared clonotypes between healthy human individuals. Germline CDR1 and CDR2: LNHDA and SQIVND (reference sequence). With V trimmed by 7 bases and J by 4 bases, 9 bases remained unmatched. This CDR3 has 14 amino acids. Some clones are missing from TCRdb's copy, which holds only in-frame ones; the method was immunoSEQ multiplex PCR. Of roughly 2 million clones in the sample, 90% to 95% were seen once. This TCR was sampled from a man younger than 35 in good health. The V call is TRBV19, the J call TRBJ1-2; 7 bases fit TRBD1. The sample taken for sequencing was naive CD4+ T cells sorted from blood. Described subset: CD45RA+ positively selected. Here the CDR3 reads CASTRPGTAYGYTF. CDR3 sequence (DNA): TGTGCCAGTACCCGGCCCGGGACAGCCTATGGCTACACCTTC.